This TCR beta chain came from a study of blood T cell repertoires in COVID-19. Study at large: Acute and convalescent COVID-19 samples came from the United States, Italy and Spain. In each case, the material was cDNA or gDNA derived from T cells, B-cell-depleted T cells, or PBMCs.

This clone has more than one count but fewer than ten. During active infection, Seattle patients enrolled and were then monitored through disease. Looked up from germline, CDR1 is SGHDT and CDR2 is YYEEEE. The V and J ends lost 3 bases and 5 bases, in that order; junction bases with no gene match: 3. The CDR3 length is 14 residues. In the original workflow: Reference gene primer amplification in the assay estimated nucleated cell counts. Clones were read by immunoSEQ multiplex PCR, and TCRdb kept only the in-frame ones, dropping some. Clonal size and the V and J genes are those of that table, whereas D and trimming came from the DNA. The table has some 390,000 clones, about 89% seen once.

The genes are TRBV5-6 and TRBJ1-5; TRBD1 matches at 9 bases. The sequenced sample was peripheral blood. The receptor was isolated from a woman aged 55-69 years with COVID-19, enrolled during active disease. In DNA, the CDR3 is TGTGCCAGCAGCTCGGGACAGGGACATCAGCCCCAGCATTTT. It translates to CASSSGQGHQPQHF.